The 11 T cell receptor beta chains below were found in one sample sequenced in a study of beta chain features in type 1 diabetes. The authors reverse transcribed all of the isolated RNA, so sequencing captured expressed TCRB transcripts. TCRdb keeps only in-frame clones here, not all; method: immunoSEQ multiplex PCR. The table lists around 340,000 clones, roughly a fifth of them singletons. Input material: naive CD4+ T cells from blood. Every receptor here comes from a young woman in good health.

The sample holds a few counts of this clone. V gene TRBV7-8 combines with J gene TRBJ1-4; 7 bases are shared with TRBD1. Per the germline V gene, CDR1 is SGHVS and CDR2 is FQNEAQ. The ends lost 1 base at V and 11 bases at J; junction bases unmatched: 10. This CDR3 has 15 residues. The CDR3 DNA reads TGTGCCAGCAGCTTAGGACAGGGAAATGTGGGCAAACTGTTTTTT. It yields the protein CASSLGQGNVGKLFF.

The chain combines TRBV18 with TRBJ1-2; D remains unclear. The ends were cut back, 2 bases at V and 0 bases at J, with 7 bases in the middle. Germline V gives CDR1 KGHSH, CDR2 LQKENI. The CDR3 length is 14 residues. The CDR3 DNA reads TGTGCCAGCTCACCAAAGATAGCTAACTATGGCTACACCTTC. Protein: CASSPKIANYGYTF.

The genes are TRBV18 and TRBJ1-1; D may be TRBD1 (6 bases). Germline CDR1 is KGHSH and CDR2 is LQKENI. Trimming left V 6 bases short and J 1 base short, with 15 bases between. This CDR3 comprises 15 residues. The CDR3 loop is CASSRQEDPNTEAFF. CDR3 DNA: TGTGCCAGCTCCCGACAGGAGGATCCGAACACTGAAGCTTTCTTT.

This clone was detected only a few times. The rearrangement links TRBV7-6 to TRBJ1-1; 8 bases agree with TRBD1. V gave up 0 bases and J gave up 11 bases; unmatched junction bases: 5. CDR1 is SGHVS and CDR2 is FNYEAQ in the germline V gene. The CDR3 is made up of 13 amino acids. The CDR3 here is CASSLAPGQAAFF. CDR3 bases: TGTGCCAGCAGCTTAGCTCCGGGACAGGCGGCTTTCTTT.

CDR3 in amino acids: CASSRLGTGGTDTQYF. CDR3 bases: TGCGCCAGCAGCCGCCTTGGGACAGGGGGCACAGATACGCAGTATTTT. The chain uses TRBV4-1 and TRBJ2-3, with 10 bases fitting TRBD1. The CDR3 sequence is 16 residues long. Germline V lookup: CDR1 MGHRA, CDR2 YSYEKL. Losses at the gene ends were 4 bases for V and 1 base for J; bases not matched to a gene: 5.

This clone was observed a few times. The chain is built from TRBV18 and TRBJ2-7, with D perhaps TRBD2 (6 bases). Between the trimmed V and J ends, which lost 4 bases and 2 bases, there was a span of 9 bases. The CDR3 has 13 residues. The V gene's germline CDR1 is KGHSH and CDR2 LQKENI. CDR3 nucleotide sequence: TGTGCCAGCTCACTACGGGAGACCTACGAGCAGTACTTC. Protein: CASSLRETYEQYF.

CDR3 DNA sequence: TGTGCCACCAGAAAGGGTAGCGGGGCTACAGATACGCAGTATTTT. It specifies CATRKGSGATDTQYF. The chain joins TRBV15 to TRBJ2-3, with 8 bases identical to TRBD2. In germline, CDR1 is LNHNV, CDR2 YYDKDF (reference sequence). The trim removed 6 bases at V and 3 bases at J, leaving 8 bases unmatched. The CDR3 has 15 amino acids. The whole variable domain, filled in from reference TRBV15 and TRBJ2-3, reads DAMVIQNPRYQVTQFGKPVTLSCSQTLNHNVMYWYQQKSSQAPKLLFHYYDKDFNNEADTPDNFQSRRPNTSFCFLDIRSPGLGDTAMYLCATRKGSGATDTQYFGPGTRLTVL.

The gene calls are TRBV13 and TRBJ2-6; 7 bases line up with TRBD1. V trimming: 5 bases; J trimming: 0 bases; junction bases outside the gene matches: 7. Per the germline V gene, CDR1 is PRHDT and CDR2 is FYEKMQ (reference sequence). CDR3 length: 17 residues. This CDR3 is CASSHRAGGSGANVLTF. The CDR3 DNA sequence: TGTGCCAGCAGCCATCGGGCAGGGGGCTCTGGGGCCAACGTCCTGACTTTC.

This clone came up a few times. The rearrangement joins TRBV13 to TRBJ1-1; TRBD1 aligns across 9 bases. Germline CDR1 is PRHDT and CDR2 is FYEKMQ (reference sequence). The CDR3 length is 17 residues. J was trimmed by 7 bases and V by 0 bases; bases with no gene match: 12. In DNA, the CDR3 is TGTGCCAGCAGCTTAGGCTATGAACAGGGGGCCCGTCGTGAAGCTTTCTTT. Translation: CASSLGYEQGARREAFF.

V gene TRBV7-2 combines with J gene TRBJ2-1, with 9 bases lining up with TRBD2. Germline CDR1 is SGHTA and CDR2 is FQGNSA. Losses at the gene ends were 4 bases for V and 2 bases for J; bases not matched to a gene: 9. This CDR3 has 17 residues. Here the CDR3 reads CASSSTIGTSTYNEQFF. The CDR3 DNA is TGTGCCAGCAGCTCCACCATTGGGACTAGCACCTACAATGAGCAGTTCTTC.

This clone appeared a single time. V is TRBV15 and J is TRBJ2-5, with a weak D call TRBD1 (6 bases). V lost 0 bases to trimming and J lost 3 bases, with 8 bases between them. Germline V gene sequence: CDR1 LNHNV, CDR2 YYDKDF (reference sequence). This CDR3 contains 14 residues. The CDR3 here is CATSRDPGEETQYF. The CDR3 bases are TGTGCCACCAGCAGAGATCCAGGGGAAGAGACCCAGTACTTC.